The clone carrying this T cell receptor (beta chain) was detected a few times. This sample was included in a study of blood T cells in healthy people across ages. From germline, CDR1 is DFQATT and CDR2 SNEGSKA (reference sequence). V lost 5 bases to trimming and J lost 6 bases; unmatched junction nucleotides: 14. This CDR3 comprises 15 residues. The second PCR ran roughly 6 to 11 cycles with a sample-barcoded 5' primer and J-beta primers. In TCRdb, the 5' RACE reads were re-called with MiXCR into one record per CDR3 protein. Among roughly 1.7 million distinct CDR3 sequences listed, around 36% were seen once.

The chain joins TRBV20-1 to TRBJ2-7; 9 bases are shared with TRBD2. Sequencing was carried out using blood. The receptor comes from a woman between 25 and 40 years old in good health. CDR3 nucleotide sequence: TGCAGTGCTCCCTCTAGCGGGATACGGTTTAGCGAGCAGTACTTC. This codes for CSAPSSGIRFSEQYF.